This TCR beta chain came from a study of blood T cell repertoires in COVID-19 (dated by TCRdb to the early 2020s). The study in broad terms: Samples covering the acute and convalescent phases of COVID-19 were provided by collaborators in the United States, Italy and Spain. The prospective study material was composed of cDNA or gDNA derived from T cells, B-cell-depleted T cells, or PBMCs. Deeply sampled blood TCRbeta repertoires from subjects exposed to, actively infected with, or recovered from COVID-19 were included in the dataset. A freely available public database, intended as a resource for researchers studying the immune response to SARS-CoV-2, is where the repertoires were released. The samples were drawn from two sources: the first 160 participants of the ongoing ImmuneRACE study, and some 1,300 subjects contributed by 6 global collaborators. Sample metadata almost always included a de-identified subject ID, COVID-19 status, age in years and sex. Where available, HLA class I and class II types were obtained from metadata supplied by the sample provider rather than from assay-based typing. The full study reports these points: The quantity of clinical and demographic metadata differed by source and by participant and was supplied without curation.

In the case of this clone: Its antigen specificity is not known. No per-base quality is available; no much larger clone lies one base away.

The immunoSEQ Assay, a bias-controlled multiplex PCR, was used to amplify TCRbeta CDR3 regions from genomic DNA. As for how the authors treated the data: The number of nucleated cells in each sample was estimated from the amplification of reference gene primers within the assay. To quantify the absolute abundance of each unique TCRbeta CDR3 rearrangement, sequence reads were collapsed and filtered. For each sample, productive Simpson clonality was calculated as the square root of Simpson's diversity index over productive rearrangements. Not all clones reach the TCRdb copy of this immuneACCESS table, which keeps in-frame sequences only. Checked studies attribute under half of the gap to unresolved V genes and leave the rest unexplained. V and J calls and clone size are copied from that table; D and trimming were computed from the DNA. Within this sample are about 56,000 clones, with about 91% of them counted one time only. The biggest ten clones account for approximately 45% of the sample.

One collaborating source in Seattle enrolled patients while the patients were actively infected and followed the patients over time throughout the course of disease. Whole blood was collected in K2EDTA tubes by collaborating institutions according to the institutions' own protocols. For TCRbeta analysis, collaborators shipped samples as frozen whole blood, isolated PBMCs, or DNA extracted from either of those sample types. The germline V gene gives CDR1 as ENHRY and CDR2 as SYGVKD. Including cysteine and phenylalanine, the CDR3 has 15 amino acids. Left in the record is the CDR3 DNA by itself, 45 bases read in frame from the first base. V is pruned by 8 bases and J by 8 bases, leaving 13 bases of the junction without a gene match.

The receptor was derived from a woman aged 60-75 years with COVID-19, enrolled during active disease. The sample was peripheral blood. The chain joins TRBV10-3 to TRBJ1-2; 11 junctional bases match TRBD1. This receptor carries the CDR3 CAIRTGGSPLVGYTF. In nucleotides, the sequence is TGTGCCATCCGGACAGGGGGCTCACCCCTGGTCGGCTACACCTTC.